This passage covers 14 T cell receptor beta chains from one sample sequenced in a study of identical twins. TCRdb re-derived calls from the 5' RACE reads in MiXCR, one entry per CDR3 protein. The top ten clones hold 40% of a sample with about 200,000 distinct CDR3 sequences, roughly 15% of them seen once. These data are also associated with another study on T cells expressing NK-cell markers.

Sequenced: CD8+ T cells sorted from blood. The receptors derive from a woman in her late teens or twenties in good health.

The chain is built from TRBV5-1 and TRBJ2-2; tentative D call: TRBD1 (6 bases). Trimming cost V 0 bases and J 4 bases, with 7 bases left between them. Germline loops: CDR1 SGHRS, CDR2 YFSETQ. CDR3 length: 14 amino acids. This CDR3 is CASSLDRATGELFF. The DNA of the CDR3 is TGCGCCAGCAGCTTGGACAGGGCCACCGGGGAGCTGTTTTTT.

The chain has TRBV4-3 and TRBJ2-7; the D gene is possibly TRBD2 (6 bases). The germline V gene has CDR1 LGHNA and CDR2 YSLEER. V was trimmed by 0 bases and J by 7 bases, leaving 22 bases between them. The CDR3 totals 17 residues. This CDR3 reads CASSQDRGDLSYVEQYF. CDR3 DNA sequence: TGCGCCAGCAGCCAAGATCGAGGGGACTTATCCTACGTGGAGCAGTACTTC.

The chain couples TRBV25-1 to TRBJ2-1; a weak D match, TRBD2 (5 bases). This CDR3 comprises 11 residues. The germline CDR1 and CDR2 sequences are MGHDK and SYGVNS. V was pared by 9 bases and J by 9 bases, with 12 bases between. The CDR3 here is CASSGSGEQFF. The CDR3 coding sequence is TGTGCCAGTTCGGGGAGCGGTGAGCAGTTCTTC.

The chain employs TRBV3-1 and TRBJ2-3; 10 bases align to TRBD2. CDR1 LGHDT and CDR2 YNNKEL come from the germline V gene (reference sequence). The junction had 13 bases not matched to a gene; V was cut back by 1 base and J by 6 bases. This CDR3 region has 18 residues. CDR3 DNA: TGTGCCAGCAGCCAAGCCGATCTAGCGGGAGACTTAAAGGATACGCAGTATTTT. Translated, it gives CASSQADLAGDLKDTQYF.

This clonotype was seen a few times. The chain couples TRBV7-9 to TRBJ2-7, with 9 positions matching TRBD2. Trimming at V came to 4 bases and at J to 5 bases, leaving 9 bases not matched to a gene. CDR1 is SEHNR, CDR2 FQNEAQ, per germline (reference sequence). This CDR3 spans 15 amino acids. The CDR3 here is CASSSLFSGRDEQYF. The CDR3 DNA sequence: TGTGCCAGCAGCTCGCTATTTAGCGGGAGAGACGAGCAGTACTTC.

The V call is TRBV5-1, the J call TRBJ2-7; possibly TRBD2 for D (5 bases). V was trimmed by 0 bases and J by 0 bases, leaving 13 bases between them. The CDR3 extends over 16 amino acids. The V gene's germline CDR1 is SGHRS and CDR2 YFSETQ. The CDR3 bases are TGCGCCAGCAGCTTGGATCGTCGGGGAAACTCCTACGAGCAGTACTTC. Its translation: CASSLDRRGNSYEQYF.

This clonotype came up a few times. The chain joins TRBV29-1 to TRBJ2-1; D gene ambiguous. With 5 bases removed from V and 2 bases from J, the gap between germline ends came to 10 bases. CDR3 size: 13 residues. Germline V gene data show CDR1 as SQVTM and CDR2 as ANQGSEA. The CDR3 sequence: CSVLSLPYNEQFF. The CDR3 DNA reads TGCAGCGTTCTAAGCCTCCCCTACAATGAGCAGTTCTTC.

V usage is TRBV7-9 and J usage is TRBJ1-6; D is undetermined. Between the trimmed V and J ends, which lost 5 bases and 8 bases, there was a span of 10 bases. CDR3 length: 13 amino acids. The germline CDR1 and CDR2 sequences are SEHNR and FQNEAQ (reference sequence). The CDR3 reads CASSEGGYSPLHF. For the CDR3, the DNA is TGTGCCAGCAGCGAGGGAGGATATTCACCCCTCCACTTT. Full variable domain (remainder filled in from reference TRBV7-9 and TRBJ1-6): DTGVSQNPRHKITKRGQNVTFRCDPISEHNRLYWYRQTLGQGPEFLTYFQNEAQLEKSRLLSDRFSAERPKGSFSTLEIQRTEQGDSAMYLCASSEGGYSPLHFGNGTRLTVT.

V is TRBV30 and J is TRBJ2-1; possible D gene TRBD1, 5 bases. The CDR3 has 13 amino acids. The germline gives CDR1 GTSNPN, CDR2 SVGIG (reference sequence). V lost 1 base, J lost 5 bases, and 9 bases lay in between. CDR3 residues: CAWSDRNNNEQFF. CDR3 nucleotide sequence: TGTGCCTGGAGTGACAGGAACAACAATGAGCAGTTCTTC.

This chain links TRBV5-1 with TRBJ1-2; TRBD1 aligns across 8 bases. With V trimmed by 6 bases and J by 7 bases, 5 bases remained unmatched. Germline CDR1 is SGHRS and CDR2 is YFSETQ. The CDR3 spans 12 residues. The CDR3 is CASIGQGSGYTF. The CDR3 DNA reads TGCGCCAGCATCGGACAGGGCTCTGGCTACACCTTC.

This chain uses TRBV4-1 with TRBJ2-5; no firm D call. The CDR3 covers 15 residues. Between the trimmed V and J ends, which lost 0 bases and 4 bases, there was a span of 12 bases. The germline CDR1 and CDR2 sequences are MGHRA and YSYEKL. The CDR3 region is CASSQDWSGGETQYF. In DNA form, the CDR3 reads TGCGCCAGCAGCCAAGACTGGTCAGGTGGAGAGACCCAGTACTTC.

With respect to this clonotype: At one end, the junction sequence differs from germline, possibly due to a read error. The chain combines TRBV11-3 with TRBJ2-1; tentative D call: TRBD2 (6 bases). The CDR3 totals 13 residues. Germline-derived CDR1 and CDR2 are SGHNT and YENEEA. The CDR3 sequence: CASSQEAGNEQLF. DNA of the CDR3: TGTGCCAGCAGCCAAGAGGCGGGAAATGAGCAGCTCTTC.

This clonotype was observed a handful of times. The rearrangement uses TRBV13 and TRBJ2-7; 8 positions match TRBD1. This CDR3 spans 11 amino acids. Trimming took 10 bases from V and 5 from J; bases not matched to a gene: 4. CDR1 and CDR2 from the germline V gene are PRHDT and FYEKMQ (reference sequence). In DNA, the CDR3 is TGTGCCATCCCGGGACAGGACGAGCAGTACTTC. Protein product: CAIPGQDEQYF.

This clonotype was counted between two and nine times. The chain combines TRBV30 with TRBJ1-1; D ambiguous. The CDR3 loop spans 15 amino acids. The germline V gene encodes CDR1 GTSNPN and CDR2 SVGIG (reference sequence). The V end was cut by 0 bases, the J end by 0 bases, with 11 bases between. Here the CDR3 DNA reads TGTGCCTGGAGTGTAACGGCGAACATGAACACTGAAGCTTTCTTT. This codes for CAWSVTANMNTEAFF.